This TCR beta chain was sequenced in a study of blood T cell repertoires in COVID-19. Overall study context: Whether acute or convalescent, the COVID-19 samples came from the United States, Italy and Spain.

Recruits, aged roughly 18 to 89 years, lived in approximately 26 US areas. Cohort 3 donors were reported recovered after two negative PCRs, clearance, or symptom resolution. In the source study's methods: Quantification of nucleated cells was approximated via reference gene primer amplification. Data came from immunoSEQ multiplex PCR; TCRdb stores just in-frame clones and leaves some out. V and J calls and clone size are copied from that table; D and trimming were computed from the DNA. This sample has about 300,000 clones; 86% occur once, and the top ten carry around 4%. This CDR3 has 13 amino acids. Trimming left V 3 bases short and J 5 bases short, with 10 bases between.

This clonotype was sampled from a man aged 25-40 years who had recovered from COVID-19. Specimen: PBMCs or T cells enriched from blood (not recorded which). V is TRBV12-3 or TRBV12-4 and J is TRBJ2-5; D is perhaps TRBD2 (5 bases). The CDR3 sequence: CASSFSWEETQYF. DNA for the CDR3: TGTGCCAGCAGTTTCTCATGGGAGGAGACCCAGTACTTC.